The present T cell receptor (beta chain) was sequenced within a study of blood T cell repertoires in COVID-19. Whole-study context: Samples taken during acute and convalescent COVID-19 were collected in the United States, Italy and Spain.

In the original analysis: Quantification of nucleated cells was approximated via reference gene primer amplification. This table comes from immunoSEQ multiplex PCR, and its TCRdb copy is limited to in-frame clones, with some not included. V and J calls and clone size are given by that table; D and trimming were obtained from the DNA. The sample lists roughly 250,000 clones, around 88% seen once, with roughly 3.5% in the top ten. CDR3 size: 14 residues. Germline CDR1 and CDR2: SGHRS and YFSETQ. Deletions cut 4 bases from V and 1 base from J, with 9 bases between. Clinical histories supplied by participants themselves formed the basis of cohort assignment.

The specimen sequenced was PBMCs or T cells enriched from blood (not recorded which). V and J are TRBV5-1 and TRBJ1-3; no reliable D call. The receptor was isolated from a woman aged 40 to 49 with acute COVID-19. CDR3: CASSPDLSGNTIYF. The CDR3 DNA follows: TGCGCCAGCAGCCCCGACTTATCTGGAAACACCATATATTTT.